This entry lists 3 T cell receptor beta chains sequenced from one sample in a study of Ad26.COV2.S vaccination and SARS-CoV-2 variants. Some clones are missing from TCRdb's copy, which holds only in-frame ones; the method was immunoSEQ multiplex PCR. The repertoire holds about 350,000 clones, with approximately 90% as singletons. Treatment: 15 to 20 received Ad26.COV2.S at low or high dose, single or two shots; 5 received placebo; per-sample allocation not given. Sampling happened 63 days after the first vaccine or placebo injection. Here the sequenced sample was peripheral blood, taken in a trial of Ad26.COV2.S vaccine versus placebo. These receptors all come from a person between 18 and 65 years old who received the Ad26.COV2.S COVID-19 vaccine or a placebo.

The chain couples TRBV27 to TRBJ2-1, with D maybe TRBD2 (6 bases). The CDR3 has 16 amino acids. Trimming took 8 bases from V and 6 from J, leaving 23 bases between them. The germline V gene has CDR1 MNHEY and CDR2 SMNVEV (reference sequence). The CDR3 DNA reads as TGTGCCAGCCTAAGACTAGTCGGTGTCGGAAGCAATGAGCAGTTCTTC. Translation: CASLRLVGVGSNEQFF.

This sequence joins TRBV5-6 and TRBJ1-1; D uncertain. Germline V CDR1 and CDR2: SGHDT, YYEEEE. Trimming removed 0 bases from V and 4 bases from J, with 16 bases in between. The CDR3 is 16 amino acids. The CDR3 here is CASSLDLTDPGTEAFF. Here the CDR3 DNA reads TGTGCCAGCAGCTTGGACCTCACGGATCCCGGCACTGAAGCTTTCTTT.

This chain joins TRBV19 and TRBJ1-5; 7 bases agree with TRBD1. V was pared by 5 bases and J by 0 bases, with 10 bases of the junction left unmatched. Germline V lookup: CDR1 LNHDA, CDR2 SQIVND (reference sequence). This CDR3 contains 17 residues. The CDR3 sequence: CASSVQGTAYSNQPQHF. The CDR3 DNA reads TGTGCCAGTAGTGTCCAAGGGACAGCTTATAGCAATCAGCCCCAGCATTTT.